This TCR beta chain was sequenced during a study of blood T cell repertoires in COVID-19. Study details: Spain, Italy and the United States supplied samples that represented acute and convalescent COVID-19. In each case, the material was cDNA or gDNA derived from T cells, B-cell-depleted T cells, or PBMCs.

This CDR3 contains 16 residues. V was pared by 3 bases and J by 0 bases, with 11 bases between. Germline CDR1 KGHSH, CDR2 LQKENI. Per the original methods: Quantification of nucleated cells was approximated via reference gene primer amplification. Method: immunoSEQ multiplex PCR; TCRdb's copy keeps in-frame clones and lacks some. V and J calls and clone size are given by that table; D and trimming were obtained from the DNA. The repertoire has tens of thousands of clones, about 85% of them found once; the top ten carry roughly 22%. The chain has TRBV18 and TRBJ2-2; D might be TRBD2 (5 bases). The clonotype originates from a human donor in a cohort sampled during active COVID-19. Sequencing was carried out using peripheral blood. The chain's CDR3 is CASSPPDGTNTGELFF. CDR3 DNA: TGTGCCAGCTCACCTCCGGACGGGACGAACACCGGGGAGCTGTTTTTT.